Following are 13 T cell receptor beta chains from one sample sequenced in a study of control samples from healthy donors and cancer patients. Measured with immunoSEQ multiplex PCR; TCRdb has only the in-frame clones, and not every one. The table records about 89,000 clones, roughly 86% of them present only once. Sample: blood. The receptors were gathered from a young man in good health.

The chain recombines TRBV27 with TRBJ2-1; D tentatively reads TRBD1 or TRBD2 (6 bases each). Trimming removed 7 bases from V and 0 bases from J, with 13 bases in between. The CDR3 sequence is 15 residues long. The V gene's germline CDR1 is MNHEY and CDR2 SMNVEV (reference sequence). The CDR3 bases are TGTGCCAGCACGGCGGGACAAACCTCCTACAATGAGCAGTTCTTC. It translates to CASTAGQTSYNEQFF.

The V call is TRBV6-6, the J call TRBJ2-5, with D unclear. Germline V gives CDR1 MNHNY, CDR2 SVGAGI (reference sequence). Trimming removed 2 bases at V and 0 bases at J, with 4 bases between. The CDR3 loop spans 13 amino acids. The CDR3 is CASSYGYQETQYF. CDR3 bases: TGTGCCAGCAGTTACGGGTACCAAGAGACCCAGTACTTC.

This chain links TRBV7-3 with TRBJ2-1; maybe TRBD1 (6 bases). Per germline, CDR1 SGHTA and CDR2 FQGTGA. The CDR3 sequence is 14 residues long. V lost 5 bases and J lost 6, with 14 bases in between. In DNA, the CDR3 is TGTGCCAGCAGCCCGACGACAGGCGGCAATGAGCAGTTCTTC. Protein product: CASSPTTGGNEQFF.

The rearrangement uses TRBV5-1 and TRBJ2-3, with 8 bases identical to TRBD2. V shed 0 bases, J shed 3 bases, and the junction held 12 bases outside the gene matches. This CDR3 comprises 18 residues. Germline V gene lookup returns CDR1 SGHRS and CDR2 YFSETQ. CDR3 sequence (DNA): TGCGCCAGCAGCTTGGTCGGAATAGCGGGGATCCGGACAGATACGCAGTATTTT. Translated: CASSLVGIAGIRTDTQYF.

This chain joins TRBV10-1 and TRBJ2-4; D possibly corresponds to TRBD2 (5 bases). The CDR3 contains 16 residues. Germline V lookup: CDR1 WNHNN, CDR2 SYGVQD (reference sequence). V shed 6 bases and J shed 0 bases, with 15 bases lying between them. CDR3 residues: CASSGVSGVAKNIQYF. The CDR3 DNA is TGCGCCAGCAGCGGGGTGAGTGGGGTAGCCAAAAACATTCAGTACTTC.

Here the CDR3 DNA reads TGTGCCAGCAGCTCCCGGGACGGTATGAACACTGAAGCTTTCTTT. Translating gives CASSSRDGMNTEAFF. The chain links TRBV7-9 to TRBJ1-1; a possible D gene is TRBD1 (5 bases). This CDR3 comprises 15 residues. Trimming left V 4 bases short and J 0 bases short, with 12 bases between. Germline values: CDR1 SEHNR, CDR2 FQNEAQ (reference sequence).

The chain recombines TRBV3-1 (or the pseudogene TRBV3-2) with TRBJ2-1; the D gene is possibly TRBD2 (6 bases). V gave up 8 bases and J gave up 0 bases, with 14 bases separating them. Germline CDR1 reads LGHDT; CDR2 reads YNNKEL (reference sequence). The CDR3 has 15 amino acids. CDR3 DNA: TGTGCCAGCCGGGAGACTCAAAGCTCCTACAATGAGCAGTTCTTC. Translated: CASRETQSSYNEQFF.

V is TRBV6-5 and J is TRBJ1-1; D may be TRBD1 (5 bases). Between the trimmed V and J ends, which lost 8 bases and 1 base, there was a span of 11 bases. Germline V gene lookup returns CDR1 MNHEY and CDR2 SVGAGI. This CDR3 has 13 amino acids. CDR3 DNA sequence: TGTGCCAGCCTACGGGACGGGAACACTGAAGCTTTCTTT. The encoded protein is CASLRDGNTEAFF.

CDR3 sequence reads: CASGFLQGMQFF. The CDR3, as DNA: TGTGCTAGTGGTTTTCTACAGGGGATGCAGTTCTTC. The chain combines TRBV12-5 with TRBJ2-1; 7 positions agree with TRBD1. The ends lost 3 bases at V and 12 bases at J; junction bases unmatched: 5. Germline V CDR1 and CDR2: LGHNT, FRNRAP. The CDR3 sequence is 12 residues long.

This clone has only one observation. The chain couples TRBV28 to TRBJ1-2; 7 bases match TRBD1. The junction had 6 bases not matched to a gene; V was cut back by 1 base and J by 7 bases. Germline values: CDR1 MDHEN, CDR2 SYDVKM. This CDR3 is 14 amino acids long. The CDR3 region has the DNA TGTGCCAGCAGTTTATCCCGACAGGGTAGTGGCTACACCTTC. Translating it yields CASSLSRQGSGYTF.

The V and J genes are TRBV24-1 and TRBJ1-5, with 10 nucleotides matching TRBD1. In germline, CDR1 is KGHDR, CDR2 SFDVKD. Trimming cost V 2 bases and J 4 bases; bases outside gene matches: 7. The CDR3 is 17 amino acids. DNA for the CDR3: TGTGCCACCAGTGATTCACCACCGGGACAGGGGAATCAGCCCCAGCATTTT. This translates into CATSDSPPGQGNQPQHF.

V gene TRBV6-5 combines with J gene TRBJ1-2; 7 nucleotides match TRBD1. This CDR3 has 15 amino acids. V shed 6 bases and J 2 bases; nucleotides not matched to a gene: 9. Germline CDR1 reads MNHEY; CDR2 reads SVGAGI. CDR3 region: CASSTSAGGNYGYTF. Here the CDR3 DNA reads TGTGCCAGCAGCACCTCGGCAGGGGGAAACTATGGCTACACCTTC.

J is TRBJ1-1 and V is TRBV9, with D possibly TRBD1 on 6 matching bases. This CDR3 has 16 residues. From germline, CDR1 is SGDLS and CDR2 YYNGEE. Trimming took off 3 bases at V and 4 bases at J, with 19 bases between the two ends. This chain's CDR3 is CASSEWGGGQGTEAFF. CDR3 sequence (DNA): TGTGCCAGCAGCGAATGGGGCGGGGGGCAGGGCACTGAAGCTTTCTTT.